The rows below give T cell receptor beta chains drawn from one sample of a study of cytomegalovirus exposure and HLA in healthy donors. Profiled with immunoSEQ multiplex PCR; TCRdb holds only in-frame clones, not every one. The table has about 160,000 clones, about 85% seen once; the top ten hold approximately 2%. The sample was PBMCs. All receptors derive from a man aged 18 to 35 in good health and CMV-seropositive. Each CDR3 is given with its conserved first and last residue. D genes are given only for firm matches. Expanded clones are given a class, and other clones once, few, many or no size at all.

d_gene: NA; abundance: NA; v_gene: TRBV7-3; j_gene: TRBJ2-3; CDR3nt: TGTGCCAGCAGCCCAACCAGGGCCACAGATACGCAGTATTTT; CDR3aa: CASSPTRATDTQYF
d_gene: TRBD2; abundance: NA; v_gene: TRBV4-3; j_gene: TRBJ2-1; CDR3nt: TGCGCCAGCAGCCAAGTTCGCCGGGGGGGCTCCTACAATGAGCAGTTCTTC; CDR3aa: CASSQVRRGGSYNEQFF
d_gene: TRBD1; abundance: NA; v_gene: TRBV5-1; j_gene: TRBJ2-2; CDR3nt: TGCGCCAGCAGCCCGAGACAGGGGCGTTACACCGGGGAGCTGTTTTTT; CDR3aa: CASSPRQGRYTGELFF
d_gene: NA; abundance: NA; v_gene: TRBV7-2; j_gene: TRBJ2-7; CDR3nt: TGTGCCAGCAGCTTAGTGTCGGGACAAAGCTACGAGCAGTACTTC; CDR3aa: CASSLVSGQSYEQYF
d_gene: NA; abundance: NA; v_gene: TRBV19; j_gene: TRBJ2-3; CDR3nt: TGTGCCAGTAGGCCCCCGACACCCACAGATACGCAGTATTTT; CDR3aa: CASRPPTPTDTQYF
d_gene: TRBD2; abundance: few; v_gene: TRBV6-5; j_gene: TRBJ2-2; CDR3nt: TGTGCCAGCAGTTCCACTAGCGGGGGGCTCACCGGGGAGCTGTTTTTT; CDR3aa: CASSSTSGGLTGELFF
d_gene: NA; abundance: NA; v_gene: TRBV5-5; j_gene: TRBJ2-7; CDR3nt: TGTGCCAGCAGCTTCGGTATGACAGGAACCTACGAGCAGTACTTC; CDR3aa: CASSFGMTGTYEQYF
d_gene: NA; abundance: once; v_gene: TRBV27; j_gene: TRBJ1-1; CDR3nt: TGTGCCAGCAGTTTACCAGGGGCCCAGAGGACTGAAGCTTTCTTT; CDR3aa: CASSLPGAQRTEAFF
d_gene: NA; abundance: NA; v_gene: TRBV4-1; j_gene: TRBJ1-3; CDR3nt: TGCGCCAGCAGCCAAGATCCTAGGGGTGGCTCTGGAAACACCATATATTTT; CDR3aa: CASSQDPRGGSGNTIYF
d_gene: NA; abundance: once; v_gene: TRBV6-5; j_gene: TRBJ2-7; CDR3nt: TGTGCCAGCAGTTTGAGGGAAGGGTCCTACGAGCAGTACTTC; CDR3aa: CASSLREGSYEQYF
d_gene: NA; abundance: NA; v_gene: TRBV6-7; j_gene: TRBJ1-2; CDR3nt: TGTGCCAGCACCTTTGCGGGGTACTATGGCTACACCTTC; CDR3aa: CASTFAGYYGYTF
d_gene: TRBD1; abundance: NA; v_gene: TRBV29-1; j_gene: TRBJ2-7; CDR3nt: TGCAGCGTTGACCGGGACAGGAGGTACGAGCAGTACTTC; CDR3aa: CSVDRDRRYEQYF
d_gene: TRBD2; abundance: NA; v_gene: TRBV2; j_gene: TRBJ2-5; CDR3nt: TGTGCCAGCAGTCCCAGATCTAGCGGTCAAGAGACCCAGTACTTC; CDR3aa: CASSPRSSGQETQYF
d_gene: NA; abundance: NA; v_gene: TRBV6-5; j_gene: TRBJ1-2; CDR3nt: TGTGCCAGCAGTCCGGGAATTAACTATGGCTACACCTTC; CDR3aa: CASSPGINYGYTF
d_gene: TRBD1; abundance: NA; v_gene: TRBV4-3; j_gene: TRBJ2-1; CDR3nt: TGCGCCAGCAGCGCCCGACAGGGGTCCTACAATGAGCAGTTCTTC; CDR3aa: CASSARQGSYNEQFF